This paragraph covers one T cell receptor (beta chain) sequence. TCRdb keeps only in-frame clones here, not all; method: immunoSEQ multiplex PCR. This table has nearly 350,000 clones, around 87% appearing once. The length of the CDR3 is 16 residues. J was trimmed by 1 base and V by 0 bases; bases with no gene match: 4. Germline-derived CDR1 and CDR2 are SGHDN and FVKESK. The data were taken from a study of blood T cell repertoires in COVID-19. The receptor's source is a woman aged 45-60 years with COVID-19, enrolled during active disease. V usage is TRBV14 and J usage is TRBJ2-3; 7 bases line up with TRBD1. Sequences were obtained from peripheral blood. The CDR3 sequence: CASSQDTGVGTDTQYF. In nucleotides, the CDR3 is TGTGCCAGCAGCCAAGACACAGGGGTCGGCACAGATACGCAGTATTTT.